What follows are 15 T cell receptor beta chains derived from one specimen sequenced in a study of blood T cell repertoires in COVID-19. Repertoires were generated with immunoSEQ multiplex PCR, while TCRdb's copy carries only in-frame clones and drops some. The table records 200,000 or so clones, about four fifths of them present only once. The sample was peripheral blood. These receptor sequences come from a middle-aged woman with acute or convalescent COVID-19.

This clone was observed a single time. The chain has TRBV5-1 and TRBJ1-3, with D perhaps matching TRBD1 (5 bases). CDR3 size: 18 residues. Germline V gene data show CDR1 as SGHRS and CDR2 as YFSETQ. V shed 0 bases and J shed 1 base, with 17 bases lying between them. CDR3 nucleotide sequence: TGCGCCAGCAGCTTGGGTCCGCAGGGTGGTTCGTCTGGAAACACCATATATTTT. Protein: CASSLGPQGGSSGNTIYF.

This chain connects TRBV19 to TRBJ1-1, with 10 positions matching TRBD1. CDR1 and CDR2 from the germline V gene are LNHDA and SQIVND (reference sequence). J was trimmed by 4 bases and V by 4 bases; bases with no gene match: 9. The CDR3 has 16 amino acids. The DNA of the CDR3 is TGTGCCAGTAGTAGGCCCCGGGACAGGGGATCCACTGAAGCTTTCTTT. Protein: CASSRPRDRGSTEAFF.

The chain joins TRBV7-9 to TRBJ2-3; 9 bases match TRBD1. CDR1 SEHNR and CDR2 FQNEAQ come from the germline V gene (reference sequence). The length of the CDR3 is 17 residues. V shed 5 bases and J 4 bases; nucleotides not matched to a gene: 13. Here the CDR3 reads CASSQGTGIGTPDTQYF. The CDR3 DNA is TGTGCCAGCAGCCAAGGGACAGGGATAGGGACCCCAGATACGCAGTATTTT.

The gene calls are TRBV7-9 and TRBJ2-5, with D perhaps TRBD1 (6 bases). The CDR3 sequence is 14 residues long. V was shortened by 10 bases and J by 0 bases, with 15 bases between the two germline ends. CDR1 is SEHNR and CDR2 is FQNEAQ in the germline V gene (reference sequence). CDR3 in amino acids: CATGHTGNQETQYF. In nucleotides, the CDR3 is TGTGCCACCGGGCATACAGGGAACCAAGAGACCCAGTACTTC.

The genes are TRBV30 and TRBJ2-6, with D maybe TRBD1 (6 bases). Germline V CDR1 and CDR2: GTSNPN, SVGIG (reference sequence). The CDR3 is 17 residues long. V lost 3 bases and J 0 bases, leaving 15 bases between the germline ends. As DNA, the CDR3 is TGTGCCTGGAGGGCCGGGACAAGTATCTCTGGGGCCAACGTCCTGACTTTC. It yields the protein CAWRAGTSISGANVLTF. The full variable domain, rest sourced from reference TRBV30 and TRBJ2-6, is SQTIHQWPATLVQPVGSPLSLECTVEGTSNPNLYWYRQAAGRGLQLLFYSVGIGQISSEVPQNLSASRPQDRQFILSSKKLLLSDSGFYLCAWRAGTSISGANVLTFGAGSRLTVL.

The J gene is TRBJ1-1, the V gene TRBV7-9, with D maybe TRBD1 (5 bases). V lost 1 base, J lost 0 bases, and 6 bases lay in between. This CDR3 has 14 amino acids. Looked up from germline, CDR1 is SEHNR and CDR2 is FQNEAQ (reference sequence). CDR3 bases: TGTGCCAGCAGCTTAGGACAGTTGAACACTGAAGCTTTCTTT. It specifies CASSLGQLNTEAFF.

This chain joins TRBV30 and TRBJ1-5; perhaps TRBD1 as D (6 bases). Germline loops: CDR1 GTSNPN, CDR2 SVGIG (reference sequence). The CDR3 is 14 residues long. V gave up 3 bases and J gave up 4 bases, with 13 bases separating them. CDR3 in amino acids: CAWSGPGANQPQHF. The CDR3, as DNA: TGTGCCTGGAGCGGACCAGGGGCGAATCAGCCCCAGCATTTT. The full variable domain, rest sourced from reference TRBV30 and TRBJ1-5, is SQTIHQWPATLVQPVGSPLSLECTVEGTSNPNLYWYRQAAGRGLQLLFYSVGIGQISSEVPQNLSASRPQDRQFILSSKKLLLSDSGFYLCAWSGPGANQPQHFGDGTRLSIL.

This chain links TRBV6-6 with TRBJ1-2; 7 bases fit TRBD1. Germline V gene data show CDR1 as MNHNY and CDR2 as SVGAGI (reference sequence). This CDR3 has 12 residues. Trimming took 7 bases from V and 4 from J; bases not matched to a gene: 3. As DNA, the CDR3 is TGTGCCAGCACGGGACAGTTCTATGGCTACACCTTC. Translating gives CASTGQFYGYTF.

This rearrangement joins TRBV5-1 to TRBJ1-6, with 7 bases that match TRBD1. V trimming: 4 bases; J trimming: 6 bases; junction bases outside the gene matches: 4. The CDR3 contains 14 residues. Germline assignment: CDR1 SGHRS and CDR2 YFSETQ. The CDR3 nucleotides are TGCGCCAGCAGCCAGGGACAGTTTAATTCACCCCTCCACTTT. It codes for CASSQGQFNSPLHF.

This chain links TRBV7-2 with TRBJ2-1, with 8 bases aligning to TRBD2. V shed 3 bases, J shed 9 bases, and the junction held 4 bases outside the gene matches. This CDR3 comprises 13 residues. Germline V CDR1 and CDR2: SGHTA, FQGNSA. The CDR3 sequence: CASSFSGKSEQFF. The CDR3 coding sequence is TGTGCCAGCAGCTTTAGCGGGAAGTCTGAGCAGTTCTTC. Based on the CDR3 plus reference TRBV7-2 and TRBJ2-1, the full variable domain is GAGVSQSPSNKVTEKGKDVELRCDPISGHTALYWYRQSLGQGLEFLIYFQGNSAPDKSGLPSDRFSAERTGGSVSTLTIQRTQQEDSAVYLCASSFSGKSEQFFGPGTRLTVL.

This clone was counted only a few times. The chain links TRBV28 to TRBJ1-2; 11 bases are shared with TRBD1. This CDR3 spans 15 amino acids. Trimming took 5 bases from V and 5 from J; bases not matched to a gene: 7. Per the germline V gene, CDR1 is MDHEN and CDR2 is SYDVKM. DNA for the CDR3: TGTGCCAGCAGTATGCCGGGACAGGGGGAATATGGCTACACCTTC. It encodes CASSMPGQGEYGYTF.

This chain uses TRBV28 with TRBJ2-7, with D perhaps matching TRBD2 (5 bases). The V gene's germline CDR1 is MDHEN and CDR2 SYDVKM. Trimming took off 7 bases at V and 3 bases at J, with 16 bases between the two ends. The CDR3 contains 14 residues. CDR3 in amino acids: CASNQREGNYEQYF. The CDR3 region has the DNA TGTGCCAGCAATCAGAGAGAGGGTAACTACGAGCAGTACTTC. Variable domain in full (rest from reference TRBV28 and TRBJ2-7): DVKVTQSSRYLVKRTGEKVFLECVQDMDHENMFWYRQDPGLGLRLIYFSYDVKMKEKGDIPEGYSVSREKKERFSLILESASTNQTSMYLCASNQREGNYEQYFGPGTRLTVT.

This chain links TRBV6-5 with TRBJ2-2; no firm D call. This CDR3 region has 14 residues. Germline values: CDR1 MNHEY, CDR2 SVGAGI. The V gene lost 6 bases and the J gene lost 6 bases, with 14 bases spanning the gap. Here the CDR3 reads CASRSSQVAGELFF. In DNA, the CDR3 is TGTGCCAGCAGATCCTCCCAGGTGGCCGGGGAGCTGTTTTTT.

This chain connects TRBV28 to TRBJ1-1; D gene unclear. CDR3 length equals 14 residues. Trimming took 4 bases from V and 5 from J, leaving 14 bases between them. The germline V gene has CDR1 MDHEN and CDR2 SYDVKM. For the CDR3, the DNA is TGTGCCAGCAGTTCGTCCGGCGGAAGAACTGAAGCTTTCTTT. This gives the protein CASSSSGGRTEAFF.

The genes are TRBV12-3 or TRBV12-4 and TRBJ1-4; 8 bases line up with TRBD1. The junction had 6 bases not matched to a gene; V was cut back by 7 bases and J by 8 bases. The CDR3 runs to 13 residues. The CDR3 nucleotides read TGTGCCAGCACTGAACAGGGGGACGAAAAACTGTTTTTT. Translated: CASTEQGDEKLFF.